This T cell receptor beta chain was recorded in a study of early T cells in non-severe SARS-CoV-2 infection. Attached unique molecular identifiers marked individual cDNA molecules. TCRdb re-called the 5' RACE reads through MiXCR, storing one row per CDR3 protein. Of 75,000 or so distinct CDR3 sequences in the sample, around 14% were seen once. V lost 0 bases and J lost 7, with 9 bases in between. Germline CDR1 SEHNR, CDR2 FQNEAQ (reference sequence). The CDR3 has 13 amino acids. General study findings and limits: Reliance on VDJdb matching favored anti-spike CD8 responses; private and CD4 specificities were missed.

This clonotype was detected only a few times. What it recognizes is unknown. This TCR was sampled from an adult who was a healthcare worker with PCR-confirmed SARS-CoV-2 infection or an uninfected control (not recorded which). V is TRBV7-9 and J is TRBJ1-2; D ambiguous. The sample consisted of whole blood. This CDR3 reads CASSLAMVAGYTF. CDR3 nucleotide sequence: TGTGCCAGCAGCTTAGCGATGGTGGCTGGCTACACCTTC. The variable domain in full, with the rest retrieved from reference TRBV7-9 and TRBJ1-2, is DTGVSQNPRHKITKRGQNVTFRCDPISEHNRLYWYRQTLGQGPEFLTYFQNEAQLEKSRLLSDRFSAERPKGSFSTLEIQRTEQGDSAMYLCASSLAMVAGYTFGSGTRLTVV.